This note documents a single T cell receptor (beta chain) sequence. No cognate antigen has been identified for it. No much larger clonotype is one base removed from it; base qualities were not supplied. This entry belongs to a study of T cell repertoires in cytomegalovirus infection (dated by TCRdb to between 2018 and 2020). Notes on the research overall: Donor HLA type was relevant to the analysis, as public TCR beta signatures indicated carriage of CMV infection together with the matching HLA type.

The CDR3 runs 14 amino acids, cysteine and phenylalanine included. CDR3 DNA only is kept here, 42 bases in frame from base 1. The junction shows trimming of 5 bases on V and 1 base on J, plus 10 bases between the germline ends. Looking up the germline V gene yields CDR1 SGHTA and CDR2 FQGTGA. Sequencer: Illumina HiSeq 1500. TCRdb trimmed the raw reads at Q25, called clones with MiXCR and kept productive beta chains. Every entry covers one CDR3 protein and lists the most common genes and DNA from its rows. This sample holds over 450,000 distinct CDR3 sequences; about 11% were observed only once. The ten largest account for roughly a tenth of the sample. The study at large found these results: In the ex vivo response, HLA-C-restricted CMV-specific TCR beta clonotypes were dominant, and in two of eight donors the single most frequent clonotype came from this HLA-C-restricted group. In both this cohort and an independent 352-donor cohort, the cumulative frequency of public TCR beta family members distinguished carriers of CMV infection plus the relevant HLA type.

The source of this sequence is a human donor in good health (CMV status not recorded). Some clones in this sample may be carry-over from other donors' samples. The V gene is TRBV7-3 and the J gene is TRBJ2-3, with the D segment identity uncertain. Sample: PBMCs. Here the CDR3 is given as CASSPGFRTDTQYF. The DNA is as follows: TGTGCCAGCAGCCCCGGGTTCCGCACAGATACGCAGTATTTT.